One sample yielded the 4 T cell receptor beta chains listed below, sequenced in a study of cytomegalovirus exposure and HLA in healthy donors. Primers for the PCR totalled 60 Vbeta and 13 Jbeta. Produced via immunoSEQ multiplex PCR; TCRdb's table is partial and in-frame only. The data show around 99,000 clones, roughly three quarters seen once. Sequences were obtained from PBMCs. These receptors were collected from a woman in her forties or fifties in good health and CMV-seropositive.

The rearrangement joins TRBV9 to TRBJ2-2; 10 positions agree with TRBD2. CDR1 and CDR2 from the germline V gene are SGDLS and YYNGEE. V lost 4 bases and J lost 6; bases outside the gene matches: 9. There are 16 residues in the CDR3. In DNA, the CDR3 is TGTGCCAGCAGCCCCGGGGGAGCGGGAGGGTCCGGGGAGCTGTTTTTT. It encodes CASSPGGAGGSGELFF.

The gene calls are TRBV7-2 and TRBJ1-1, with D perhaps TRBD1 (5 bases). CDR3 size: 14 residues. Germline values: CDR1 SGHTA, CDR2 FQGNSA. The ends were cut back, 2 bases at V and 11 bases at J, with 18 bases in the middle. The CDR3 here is CASSLPRQGRGAFF. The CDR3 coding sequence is TGTGCCAGCAGCTTACCCCGCCAGGGCCGTGGGGCTTTCTTT.

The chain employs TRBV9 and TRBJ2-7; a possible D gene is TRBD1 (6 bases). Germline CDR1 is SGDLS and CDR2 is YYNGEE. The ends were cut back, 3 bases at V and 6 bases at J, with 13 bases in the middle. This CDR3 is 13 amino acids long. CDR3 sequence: CASSADRTGEQYF. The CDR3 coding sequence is TGTGCCAGCAGCGCAGACAGGACTGGCGAGCAGTACTTC.

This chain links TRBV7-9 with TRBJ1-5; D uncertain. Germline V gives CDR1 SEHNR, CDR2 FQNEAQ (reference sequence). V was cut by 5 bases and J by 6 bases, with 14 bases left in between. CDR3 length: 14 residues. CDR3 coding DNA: TGTGCCAGCAGCCAAGATTCCGGCGGTCAGCCCCAGCATTTT. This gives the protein CASSQDSGGQPQHF.